This TCR beta chain was retrieved from a study of blood T cell repertoires in COVID-19. The overall study: Samples taken during acute and convalescent COVID-19 were collected in the United States, Italy and Spain. Sources were T cells, B-cell-depleted T cells, or PBMCs; the material itself was cDNA or gDNA.

Authors' methods: Reference gene primers were amplified, and this amplification served to estimate nucleated cell counts. Using immunoSEQ multiplex PCR, the repertoire was profiled, and TCRdb retains in-frame clones only, with some absent. The V and J calls and the clone size are those of that table, but D and trimming were determined from the DNA. The table has 200,000 to 250,000 clones, about 85% seen once. The J segment lost 8 bases and the V segment lost 0 bases, leaving 10 bases of the junction unmatched. CDR1 LGHNA and CDR2 YNFKEQ come from the germline V gene. This CDR3 comprises 18 residues. The chain combines TRBV4-2 with TRBJ2-4; 13 positions match TRBD2. This sequence originates from a woman younger than 30 who had recovered from COVID-19. Sequencing was performed on peripheral blood. CDR3 region: CASSQEGLAGFEGDIQYF. Written as DNA, the CDR3 is TGTGCCAGCAGCCAAGAGGGACTAGCGGGATTTGAAGGAGACATTCAGTACTTC.